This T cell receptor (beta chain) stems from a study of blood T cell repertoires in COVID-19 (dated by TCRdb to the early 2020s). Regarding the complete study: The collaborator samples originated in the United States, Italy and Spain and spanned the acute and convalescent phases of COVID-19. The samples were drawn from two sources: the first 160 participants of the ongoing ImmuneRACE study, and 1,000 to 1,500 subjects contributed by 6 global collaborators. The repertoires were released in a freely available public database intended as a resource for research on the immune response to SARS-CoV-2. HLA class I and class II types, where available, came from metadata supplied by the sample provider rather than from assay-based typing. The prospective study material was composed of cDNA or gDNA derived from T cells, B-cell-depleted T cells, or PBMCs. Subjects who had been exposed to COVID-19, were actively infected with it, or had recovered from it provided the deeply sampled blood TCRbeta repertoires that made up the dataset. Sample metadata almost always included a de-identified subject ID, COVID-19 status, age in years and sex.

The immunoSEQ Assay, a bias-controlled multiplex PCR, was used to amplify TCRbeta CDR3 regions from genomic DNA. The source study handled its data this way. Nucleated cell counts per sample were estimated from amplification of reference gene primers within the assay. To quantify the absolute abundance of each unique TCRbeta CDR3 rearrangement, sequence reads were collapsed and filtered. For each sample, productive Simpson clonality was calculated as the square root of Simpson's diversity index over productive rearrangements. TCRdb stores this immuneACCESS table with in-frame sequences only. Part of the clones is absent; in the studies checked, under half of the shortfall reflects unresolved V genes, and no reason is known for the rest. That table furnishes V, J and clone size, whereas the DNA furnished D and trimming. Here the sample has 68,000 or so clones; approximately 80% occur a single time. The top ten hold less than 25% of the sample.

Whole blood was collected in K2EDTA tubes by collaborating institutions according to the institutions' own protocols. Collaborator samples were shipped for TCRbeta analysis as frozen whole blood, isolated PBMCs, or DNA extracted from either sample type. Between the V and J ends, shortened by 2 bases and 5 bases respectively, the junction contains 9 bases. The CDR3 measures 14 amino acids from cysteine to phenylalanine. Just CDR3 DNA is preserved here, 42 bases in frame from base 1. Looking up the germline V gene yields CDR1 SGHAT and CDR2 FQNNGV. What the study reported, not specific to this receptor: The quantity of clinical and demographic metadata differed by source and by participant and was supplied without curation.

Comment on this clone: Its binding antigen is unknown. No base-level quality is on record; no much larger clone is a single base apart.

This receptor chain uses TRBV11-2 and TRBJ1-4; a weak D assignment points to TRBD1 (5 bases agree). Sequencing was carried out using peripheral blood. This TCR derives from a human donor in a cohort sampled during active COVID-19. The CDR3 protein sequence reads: CASSLWGGNEKLFF. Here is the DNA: TGTGCCAGCAGCTTATGGGGGGGGAATGAAAAACTGTTTTTT.